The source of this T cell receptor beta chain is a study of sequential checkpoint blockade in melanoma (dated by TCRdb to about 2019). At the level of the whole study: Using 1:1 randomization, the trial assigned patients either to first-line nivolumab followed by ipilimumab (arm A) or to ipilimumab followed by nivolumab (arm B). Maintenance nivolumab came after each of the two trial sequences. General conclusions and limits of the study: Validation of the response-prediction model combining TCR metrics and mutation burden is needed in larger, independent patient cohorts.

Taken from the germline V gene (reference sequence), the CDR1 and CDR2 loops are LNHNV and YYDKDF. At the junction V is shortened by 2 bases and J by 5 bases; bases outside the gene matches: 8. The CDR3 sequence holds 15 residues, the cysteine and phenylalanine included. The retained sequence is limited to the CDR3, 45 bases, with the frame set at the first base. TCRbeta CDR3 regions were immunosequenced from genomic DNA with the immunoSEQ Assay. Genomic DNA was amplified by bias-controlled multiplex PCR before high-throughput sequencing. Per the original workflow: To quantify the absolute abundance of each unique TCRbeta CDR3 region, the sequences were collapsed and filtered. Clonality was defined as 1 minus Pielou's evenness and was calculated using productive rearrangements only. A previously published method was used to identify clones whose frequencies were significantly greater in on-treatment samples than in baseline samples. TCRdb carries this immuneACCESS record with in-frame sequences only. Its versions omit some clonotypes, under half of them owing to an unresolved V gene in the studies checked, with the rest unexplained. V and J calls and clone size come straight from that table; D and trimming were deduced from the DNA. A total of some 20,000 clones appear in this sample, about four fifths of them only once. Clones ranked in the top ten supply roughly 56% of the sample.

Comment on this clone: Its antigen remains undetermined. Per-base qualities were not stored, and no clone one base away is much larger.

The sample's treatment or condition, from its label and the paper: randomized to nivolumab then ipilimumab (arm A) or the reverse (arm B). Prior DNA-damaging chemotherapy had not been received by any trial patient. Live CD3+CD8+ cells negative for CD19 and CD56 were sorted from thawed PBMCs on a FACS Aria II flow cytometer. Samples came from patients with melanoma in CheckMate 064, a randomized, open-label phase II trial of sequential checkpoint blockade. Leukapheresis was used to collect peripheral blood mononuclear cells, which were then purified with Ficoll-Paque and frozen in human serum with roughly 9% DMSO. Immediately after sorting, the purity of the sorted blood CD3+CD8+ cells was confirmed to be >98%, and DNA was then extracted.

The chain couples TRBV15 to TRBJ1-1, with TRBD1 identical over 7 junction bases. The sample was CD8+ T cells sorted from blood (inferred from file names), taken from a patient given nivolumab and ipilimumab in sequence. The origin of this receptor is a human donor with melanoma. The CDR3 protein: CATSRLYRGRTEAFF. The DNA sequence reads TGTGCCACCAGCAGACTATACAGGGGCCGGACTGAAGCTTTCTTT.